This T cell receptor (beta chain) was captured by sequencing in a study of regulatory T cells in long-lasting Graves disease. J gave up 6 bases and V 1 base, and 6 bases lay outside the gene matches. Germline values: CDR1 SGHVS, CDR2 FQNEAQ. This CDR3 is 16 amino acids long. As for time point: newly diagnosed GD, antithyroid drugs for less than 3 months. The authors made the TCR library using RNA they extracted from PBMCs. Researchers made TCR beta libraries by using iRepertoire HTBI primers and running Arm-PCR on CDR3 regions. TCRdb analysed the multiplex PCR reads with MiXCR anew, one entry per CDR3 protein. The table records some 250,000 distinct CDR3 sequences, about 18% of them present only once.

V gene TRBV7-8 combines with J gene TRBJ2-2, with TRBD2 identical over 9 bases. This clonotype was obtained from a female donor with Graves disease. Specimen: peripheral blood mononuclear cells (PBMCs), collected at new diagnosis, from a patient treated with antithyroid drugs. This CDR3 reads CASSLEPLAGPGELFF. The CDR3 DNA follows: TGTGCCAGCAGCTTAGAACCTCTAGCGGGACCCGGGGAGCTGTTTTTT.